The next 21 T cell receptor beta chains were all read from a single sample in a study of CD8+CD57+ T cells in acquired aplastic anemia. Using genomic DNA as the template, TCR beta VDJ and CDR3 profiling was carried out. TCRdb re-called the reads with MiXCR, one entry per CDR3 protein. The sample includes under 200,000 distinct CDR3 sequences, around 45% of them seen just once. Sequencing was carried out using sorted CD4+, CD8+, or CD8+CD57+ T cells (not recorded which) from PBMCs. These receptor sequences come from a human donor in good health.

The chain couples TRBV7-3 to TRBJ2-7; TRBD1 matches at 8 bases. The CDR3 covers 15 residues. V gave up 6 bases and J gave up 2 bases; unmatched junction bases: 9. Per germline, CDR1 SGHTA and CDR2 FQGTGA. CDR3 sequence reads: CASSAWDRPTYEQYF. In DNA, the CDR3 is TGTGCCAGCAGTGCTTGGGACAGGCCCACCTACGAGCAGTACTTC.

For this clonotype: A much more abundant neighbour one base away suggests this may be a read error. The chain combines TRBV6-5 with TRBJ2-7, with no clear D. The CDR3 covers 16 residues. Germline loops: CDR1 MNHEY, CDR2 SVGAGI. V shed 0 bases and J shed 0 bases, with 12 bases lying between them. CDR3 DNA sequence: TGTGCCAGCAGTTACTCCCCGAAAGCTTCCTCCTACGAGCAGTACTTC. Residues: CASSYSPKASSYEQYF.

This clonotype was counted ten times or more. The V gene is TRBV9, the J gene TRBJ1-6, with D tentatively TRBD1 (5 bases). Per germline, CDR1 SGDLS and CDR2 YYNGEE. This CDR3 spans 16 amino acids. V shed 0 bases and J shed 5 bases, with 12 bases lying between them. CDR3 in DNA: TGTGCCAGCAGCGTAGGGGGACGGCCGGATAATTCACCCCTCCACTTT. It encodes CASSVGGRPDNSPLHF.

This clonotype was seen at least ten times. The chain uses TRBV20-1 and TRBJ2-7; D may be TRBD2 (5 bases). Germline V gene lookup returns CDR1 DFQATT and CDR2 SNEGSKA (reference sequence). This CDR3 spans 13 amino acids. V was cut by 2 bases and J by 7 bases, with 15 bases left in between. The CDR3 is CSARRAPTGEQYF. DNA for the CDR3: TGCAGTGCTAGAAGGGCCCCTACGGGAGAGCAGTACTTC.

This clonotype was picked up many times. The chain joins TRBV27 to TRBJ1-1; D is perhaps TRBD1 (5 bases). V lost 6 bases and J 5 bases, leaving 16 bases between the germline ends. The CDR3 has 14 residues. Germline CDR1 reads MNHEY; CDR2 reads SMNVEV (reference sequence). CDR3 bases: TGTGCCAGCAGACCGGGACCGCGACGGACTGAAGCTTTCTTT. Translation: CASRPGPRRTEAFF.

The chain is built from TRBV24-1 and TRBJ2-2; 8 bases fit TRBD2. Per the germline V gene, CDR1 is KGHDR and CDR2 is SFDVKD. The CDR3 totals 17 residues. J lost 5 bases, V lost 3 bases, and 10 bases had no gene match. CDR3 sequence reads: CATSDRSGLVGTGELFF. The CDR3 DNA reads as TGTGCCACCAGTGATCGTTCGGGACTAGTAGGAACCGGGGAGCTGTTTTTT.

This clonotype came up many times. The chain is built from TRBV12-3 or TRBV12-4 and TRBJ2-3, with a possible D match to TRBD2 (5 bases). V shed 7 bases and J shed 0 bases, with 17 bases lying between them. This CDR3 is 16 amino acids long. The CDR3 DNA is TGTGCCAGCACTCGCCTATTGAGCGGTAGCACAGATACGCAGTATTTT. It translates to CASTRLLSGSTDTQYF.

A word on this clonotype: One base away lies a much larger clone, so this may be a sequencing read error. This chain links TRBV20-1 with TRBJ2-1, with 11 bases lining up with TRBD2. Looked up from germline, CDR1 is DFQATT and CDR2 is SNEGSKA (reference sequence). Losses at the gene ends were 1 base for V and 8 bases for J; bases not matched to a gene: 10. The length of the CDR3 is 16 residues. In DNA form, the CDR3 reads TGCAGTGCTAGAGGCATAGCGGGAGGGCCTGGGGATGAGCAGTTCTTC. It translates to CSARGIAGGPGDEQFF.

This clonotype showed up many times. This chain joins TRBV20-1 and TRBJ1-1; TRBD1 is a possible D gene (5 bases). This CDR3 has 13 residues. V was clipped by 0 bases and J by 4 bases, with 9 bases between them. Germline loops: CDR1 DFQATT, CDR2 SNEGSKA (reference sequence). CDR3 region: CSARDWQGTEAFF. The CDR3 DNA is TGCAGTGCTAGAGATTGGCAGGGCACTGAAGCTTTCTTT.

The chain is built from TRBV9 and TRBJ2-3; no definite D call. This CDR3 is built from 13 residues. V was trimmed by 4 bases and J by 0 bases, leaving 6 bases between them. Germline CDR1 and CDR2: SGDLS and YYNGEE. The CDR3 nucleotides read TGTGCCAGCAGCCGTGCTAGCACAGATACGCAGTATTTT. Translating it yields CASSRASTDTQYF. The full variable domain, its missing parts supplied by reference TRBV9 and TRBJ2-3, is DSGVTQTPKHLITATGQRVTLRCSPRSGDLSVYWYQQSLDQGLQFLIQYYNGEERAKGNILERFSAQQFPDLHSELNLSSLELGDSALYFCASSRASTDTQYFGPGTRLTVL.

The J gene is TRBJ2-5, the V gene TRBV20-1; TRBD1 matches at 7 bases. Germline V gene lookup returns CDR1 DFQATT and CDR2 SNEGSKA (reference sequence). The CDR3 loop spans 13 amino acids. V was pared by 5 bases and J by 3 bases, with 6 bases of the junction left unmatched. DNA for the CDR3: TGCAGTGCTGGGGACAGAGTAAAAGAGACCCAGTACTTC. Residues: CSAGDRVKETQYF.

This clonotype appeared once. The junction differs from germline at one of its ends, possibly a read error. The V and J genes are TRBV19 and TRBJ1-4; tentative D call: TRBD1 (6 bases). CDR1 is LNHDA and CDR2 is SQIVND in the germline V gene (reference sequence). The CDR3 has 15 residues. The CDR3 region has the DNA TGCGCCAGCAGCACCACAGGGTCGGGTAATGAAAAACTGTTTTTT. This translates into CASSTTGSGNEKLFF.

Many counts were recorded for this clonotype. This chain connects TRBV15 to TRBJ2-5; D perhaps matches TRBD2 (6 bases). CDR1 and CDR2 (germline): LNHNV, YYDKDF (reference sequence). V lost 1 base and J lost 1, with 10 bases in between. This CDR3 spans 15 amino acids. The CDR3 coding sequence is TGTGCCACCAGCAGAGTTCCAGCGGGCCAAGAGACCCAGTACTTC. Its protein is CATSRVPAGQETQYF.

The chain carries TRBV7-9 and TRBJ1-6; D gene uncertain. The V and J ends lost 5 bases and 12 bases respectively, with 11 bases between them. This CDR3 is built from 12 residues. Germline lookup yields CDR1 SEHNR and CDR2 FQNEAQ (reference sequence). CDR3 sequence (DNA): TGTGCCAGCAGCGCTCCAATGGGACCCCTCCACTTT. Amino acids: CASSAPMGPLHF.

The V call is TRBV10-3, the J call TRBJ2-7, with D maybe TRBD1 (5 bases). V lost 8 bases and J 3 bases, leaving 26 bases between the germline ends. The CDR3 loop spans 17 amino acids. Looked up from germline, CDR1 is ENHRY and CDR2 is SYGVKD. The CDR3: CAIRPTGATSRDYEQYF. The CDR3 DNA reads TGTGCCATCCGTCCAACGGGTGCCACCAGCAGGGACTACGAGCAGTACTTC.

This clonotype was recorded many times. V gene TRBV7-9 combines with J gene TRBJ2-7, with D maybe TRBD1 (5 bases). Germline CDR1 is SEHNR and CDR2 is FQNEAQ (reference sequence). The CDR3 is 15 residues long. V was clipped by 5 bases and J by 1 base, with 15 bases between them. This CDR3 reads CASSPLGVGSYEQYF. The CDR3 DNA sequence: TGTGCCAGCAGCCCTCTAGGGGTAGGGTCCTACGAGCAGTACTTC.

The rearrangement joins TRBV6-1 to TRBJ2-6, with D possibly being TRBD2 (6 bases). The V end was cut by 7 bases, the J end by 1 base, with 11 bases between. CDR3 size: 15 residues. The germline V gene encodes CDR1 MNHNS and CDR2 SASEGT. The CDR3 DNA reads TGTGCCAGCACCACGGGGGAATCTGGGGCCAACGTCCTGACTTTC. This gives the protein CASTTGESGANVLTF.

This clonotype was counted a few times. This chain links TRBV30 with TRBJ2-4; D call uncertain. CDR3 length: 13 amino acids. V was shortened by 3 bases and J by 6 bases, with 12 bases between the two germline ends. CDR1 GTSNPN and CDR2 SVGIG come from the germline V gene (reference sequence). CDR3 region: CAWRLQSRNIQYF. The CDR3 DNA sequence: TGTGCCTGGAGGCTTCAGTCTAGAAACATTCAGTACTTC.

This chain connects TRBV6-2 or TRBV6-3 to TRBJ2-3; 10 bases are a match to TRBD1. Trimming at V came to 0 bases and at J to 3 bases, leaving 6 bases not matched to a gene. Per germline, CDR1 MNHEY and CDR2 SVGEGT. The CDR3 sequence is 17 residues long. CDR3 in amino acids: CASSYSRDRGFTDTQYF. For the CDR3, the DNA is TGTGCCAGCAGTTACTCCCGGGACAGGGGTTTTACAGATACGCAGTATTTT.

The table lists this clonotype with a count of one. The chain carries TRBV2 and TRBJ1-2; no clear D gene. From germline, CDR1 is SNHLY and CDR2 FYNNEI. Trimming pared 6 bases from V and 4 bases from J, leaving 18 bases between. There are 15 residues in the CDR3. CDR3 protein: CASRDRLSSFYGYTF. DNA of the CDR3: TGTGCCAGCAGAGACCGGTTGAGCTCCTTCTATGGCTACACCTTC.

This clonotype was detected many times. The rearrangement uses TRBV15 and TRBJ1-1; D gene ambiguous. The germline CDR1 and CDR2 sequences are LNHNV and YYDKDF (reference sequence). V was clipped by 0 bases and J by 6 bases, with 11 bases between them. This CDR3 is 14 amino acids long. The CDR3 loop is CATSRDQVLPEAFF. The CDR3 nucleotides read TGTGCCACCAGCAGAGATCAGGTTCTGCCTGAAGCTTTCTTT.